The clone carrying this T cell receptor beta chain has just a few counts. Germline loops: CDR1 SGHNT, CDR2 YYREEE (reference sequence). The CDR3 sequence is 14 residues long. Trimming took 4 bases from V and 0 from J, leaving 10 bases between them. The entry originates in a study of blood T cell repertoires in COVID-19. Background on the study: T cells, B-cell-depleted T cells, or PBMCs provided the cDNA or gDNA that served as material.

Authors' data handling: Estimation of nucleated cell counts was performed using reference gene primer amplification. Generated by immunoSEQ multiplex PCR, the TCRdb table keeps only in-frame clones and is missing some. The V and J calls and clone size come from that table; D and trimming were worked out from the DNA. The table records about 190,000 clones, 88% of them present only once. Sequenced material: peripheral blood. The sequence derives from a middle-aged man with active or convalescent COVID-19. V gene TRBV5-4 combines with J gene TRBJ1-1; D ambiguous. In DNA, the CDR3 is TGTGCCAGCAGCCAAATCAACATGAACACTGAAGCTTTCTTT. This codes for CASSQINMNTEAFF.